Sequencing of this TCR beta chain was carried out in a study of cytomegalovirus exposure and HLA in healthy donors. Findings and limits, study-wide: Earlier findings revealed that most TCR beta V segments proved productive either about 87% or about 30% of the time. In a later analysis, most CMV-associated TCR beta chains appeared HLA-restricted. HLA alleles showed associations with some 15,000 TCR beta sequences in a later analysis, at a 0.05 false discovery rate.

Trimming left V 4 bases short and J 0 bases short, with 14 bases between. This CDR3 is built from 16 residues. The germline CDR1 and CDR2 sequences are SGHKS and YYEKEE (reference sequence). Donors were ostensibly healthy at sampling, although undocumented immune exposures were probable. Primers for the PCR totalled 60 Vbeta and 13 Jbeta. Only in-frame clones appear in the TCRdb table, and some are missing; sequencing was by immunoSEQ multiplex PCR. The data show 150,000 to 200,000 clones, over 70% seen once. Remarks on this clone: Its specificity is unknown.

The rearrangement joins TRBV5-5 to TRBJ1-3; D unclear. Material for sequencing was PBMCs. The TCR comes from a middle-aged man in good health and CMV-seropositive. CDR3 DNA sequence: TGTGCCAGCAGCACCGGACTCCGCCTCTCTGGAAACACCATATATTTT. Amino acids: CASSTGLRLSGNTIYF.